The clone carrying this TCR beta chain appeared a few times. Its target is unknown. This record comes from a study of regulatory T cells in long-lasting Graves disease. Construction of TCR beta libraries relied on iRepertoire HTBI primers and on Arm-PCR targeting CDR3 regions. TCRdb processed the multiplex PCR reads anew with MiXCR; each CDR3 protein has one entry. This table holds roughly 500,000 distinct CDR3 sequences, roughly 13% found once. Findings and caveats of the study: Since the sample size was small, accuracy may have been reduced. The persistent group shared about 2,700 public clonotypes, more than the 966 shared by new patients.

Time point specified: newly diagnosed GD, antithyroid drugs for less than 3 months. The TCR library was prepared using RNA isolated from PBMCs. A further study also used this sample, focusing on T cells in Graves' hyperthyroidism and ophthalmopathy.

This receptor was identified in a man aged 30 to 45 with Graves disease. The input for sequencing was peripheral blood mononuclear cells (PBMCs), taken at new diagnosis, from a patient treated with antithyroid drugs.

As DNA, the CDR3 is TGTGCCACCAGCGTAGCCTCTGGGGATACGCAGTATTTT. This codes for CATSVASGDTQYF. The chain couples TRBV24-1 to TRBJ2-3, with D unclear. CDR1 is KGHDR and CDR2 is SFDVKD in the germline V gene. The CDR3 extends over 13 amino acids. V was trimmed by 7 bases and J by 6 bases, leaving 13 bases between them.